This is a list of T cell receptor beta chains from one sample in a study of blood T cell repertoires in COVID-19. Profiling relied on immunoSEQ multiplex PCR, and the TCRdb table lists in-frame clones only, not all of them. The table lists roughly 230,000 clones, under 90% of them singletons. Sequencing used peripheral blood. The receptors shown here come from a woman at least 80 years old with acute or convalescent COVID-19. CDR3s include the opening cysteine and the closing phenylalanine or tryptophan. The D gene is left open where the match is weak. Clone size, where shown, is once, few, many, or a class for clones that have expanded.

cdr3_nt	cdr3_aa	v_call	j_call	d_call	clone_size
TGTGCCAGCAGCACGGGGGTGGGCTACCTCACAGATACGCAGTATTTT	CASSTGVGYLTDTQYF	TRBV5-5	TRBJ2-3	-	-
TGTGCCAGCAGCTTGGCCGGGACAACGAACACCGGGGAGCTGTTTTTT	CASSLAGTTNTGELFF	TRBV5-6	TRBJ2-2	-	-
TGTGCCAGCAGAGGGGGCCGTCCCTACGAGCAGTACTTC	CASRGGRPYEQYF	TRBV12-3/TRBV12-4	TRBJ2-7	TRBD1	-
TGTGCCAGCAGCCAAGGACAGGGGTTATTCTCTGGGGCCAACGTCCTGACTTTC	CASSQGQGLFSGANVLTF	TRBV4-2	TRBJ2-6	TRBD1	many
TGTGCCAGCAGCCGGACTAGCGGGATGACAGGTGAGCAGTTCTTC	CASSRTSGMTGEQFF	TRBV7-2	TRBJ2-1	TRBD2	-
TGTGCCAGCTCATCGACAGGGGAAGCGGGAAACACCATATATTTT	CASSSTGEAGNTIYF	TRBV18	TRBJ1-3	TRBD1	-
TGCGCCAGCAGCGATCAGGGGGTGAACACTGAAGCTTTCTTT	CASSDQGVNTEAFF	TRBV5-1	TRBJ1-1	TRBD1	-
TGCGGGGGCTCGGGGAACACTGAAGCTTTCTTT	CGGSGNTEAFF	TRBV20-1	TRBJ1-1	-	-
TGTGCCAGCAGTTACAACAGGGACACTGAAGCTTTCTTT	CASSYNRDTEAFF	TRBV12-3/TRBV12-4	TRBJ1-1	-	-
TGCGCCAGCAGCCCCACCGGGACTAGCTTCTACGAGCAGTACTTC	CASSPTGTSFYEQYF	TRBV5-1	TRBJ2-7	TRBD2	few
TGTGCCAGCAGCGTAGAGGGGCTGAGTAATCAGCCCCAGCATTTT	CASSVEGLSNQPQHF	TRBV9	TRBJ1-5	-	-
TGTGCCAGCAGTTTAGAGAACAGGGGTATTCACTTT	CASSLENRGIHF	TRBV12-3/TRBV12-4	TRBJ1-6	TRBD1	-
TGTGCCACCAGCGGGGGGGGGCGCACCCTCTACGAGCAGTACTTC	CATSGGGRTLYEQYF	TRBV24-1	TRBJ2-7	TRBD2	-
TGCGCCAGCAGCTTGCAGGGGACAAACACCGGGGAGCTGTTTTTT	CASSLQGTNTGELFF	TRBV5-1	TRBJ2-2	-	few
TGTGCCAGCAGACAAGCGGGACAGGTTCGGAACACCATATATTTT	CASRQAGQVRNTIYF	TRBV3-1/TRBV3-2	TRBJ1-3	TRBD1	-
TGTGCCAGCAGTTTTGACAGGTTTGAAGGCTACACCTTC	CASSFDRFEGYTF	TRBV6-5	TRBJ1-2	-	-
TGTGCCACCAGCTCGGCGTTGGGGACTAGCGGGGGCTCCTACGAGCAGTACTTC	CATSSALGTSGGSYEQYF	TRBV15	TRBJ2-7	TRBD2	once
TGTGCCAGCAGCTTAGCGGGAGCCCTCAATCAGCCCCAGCATTTT	CASSLAGALNQPQHF	TRBV7-9	TRBJ1-5	-	-
TGTGCCACCAGCCTGGACAGGGGGAAGACAGATACGCAGTATTTT	CATSLDRGKTDTQYF	TRBV15	TRBJ2-3	TRBD1	-
TGTGCCAGCAGCTTGGAGGAGCCCGGGGAGCTGTTTTTT	CASSLEEPGELFF	TRBV5-6	TRBJ2-2	-	-